One and the same sample provided the 20 T cell receptor beta chains below, sequenced in a study of blood T cells in healthy people across ages. A second roughly 6 to 11 cycle PCR used barcoded and J-beta primers. TCRdb processed the 5' RACE reads anew with MiXCR; each CDR3 protein has one entry. The table shows 1.2 million to 1.5 million distinct CDR3 sequences, with around 39% occurring only once. The source material was blood. All receptors derive from a woman younger than 35 in good health.

V usage is TRBV6-1 and J usage is TRBJ1-2; a weak D match, TRBD1 (5 bases). Germline CDR1 is MNHNS and CDR2 is SASEGT. The CDR3 extends over 14 amino acids. Trimming left V 2 bases short and J 4 bases short, with 11 bases between. CDR3 loop: CASSESLGGYGYTF. The CDR3 coding sequence is TGTGCCAGCAGTGAATCGCTGGGGGGCTATGGCTACACCTTC.

This clonotype has a handful of counts. V and J are TRBV12-3 or TRBV12-4 and TRBJ2-1; 8 nucleotides line up with TRBD2. The CDR3 is made up of 16 amino acids. V was clipped by 2 bases and J by 7 bases; unmatched bases: 10. The CDR3: CASSLMAGGSANEQFF. The DNA for the CDR3 is TGTGCCAGCAGTTTAATGGCGGGAGGATCGGCAAATGAGCAGTTCTTC.

The genes are TRBV4-1 and TRBJ2-7; D possibly corresponds to TRBD1 (5 bases). The CDR3 is 16 amino acids. The ends were cut back, 0 bases at V and 0 bases at J, with 12 bases in the middle. Germline V lookup: CDR1 MGHRA, CDR2 YSYEKL. The CDR3 DNA sequence: TGCGCCAGCAGCCAAGATAGGGGCCTCAGCTCCTACGAGCAGTACTTC. Its translation: CASSQDRGLSSYEQYF.

The sample holds a few counts of this clonotype. The chain employs TRBV28 and TRBJ2-3, with 8 bases lining up with TRBD2. Germline CDR1 and CDR2: MDHEN and SYDVKM. This CDR3 has 14 amino acids. After removal of 6 bases from V and 10 bases from J, the junction contained 12 bases not matched to a gene. The CDR3 region is CASRPAGVPGAQYF. As DNA, the CDR3 is TGTGCCAGCAGGCCAGCGGGGGTACCAGGCGCGCAGTATTTT.

V usage is TRBV7-2 and J usage is TRBJ2-1; TRBD2 agrees at 9 bases. V lost 7 bases to trimming and J lost 7 bases; unmatched junction nucleotides: 17. Germline CDR1 SGHTA, CDR2 FQGNSA. CDR3 length: 17 amino acids. The CDR3 here is CASTTRGGRVLWNEQFF. The CDR3 DNA sequence: TGTGCCAGCACCACAAGAGGCGGGAGGGTTCTCTGGAATGAGCAGTTCTTC.

This clonotype appeared a few times. The J gene is TRBJ1-2, the V gene TRBV20-1; no definite D call. Deletions cut 6 bases from V and 1 base from J, with 12 bases between. The CDR3 extends over 13 amino acids. Germline V CDR1 and CDR2: DFQATT, SNEGSKA (reference sequence). The CDR3 is CSAILDGNYGYTF. The DNA for the CDR3 is TGCAGTGCGATCCTAGACGGTAACTATGGCTACACCTTC.

On this clonotype: The junction and the germline gene differ at one end; a read error may be behind it. V usage is TRBV12-3 or TRBV12-4 and J usage is TRBJ1-2; possibly TRBD1 for D (6 bases). The CDR3 has 14 residues. The CDR3 sequence: CASSLDRNNYGYTF. The CDR3 DNA reads TGCGCCAGCAGCTTGGACAGAAATAACTATGGCTACACCTTC.

The rearrangement joins TRBV12-2 to TRBJ1-5; TRBD1, the table's D call, was not compared with the DNA. TRBV12-2 is termed a pseudogene. This CDR3 comprises 17 residues. CDR3 sequence reads: CASRLNQWTGVGQPQHF. The DNA for the CDR3 is TGTGCAAGTCGCCTAAACCAATGGACAGGGGTCGGTCAGCCCCAGCATTTT.

The chain couples TRBV5-1 to TRBJ2-2; no reliable D call. The V gene lost 0 bases and the J gene lost 5 bases, with 5 bases spanning the gap. The CDR3 totals 13 residues. Germline CDR1 SGHRS, CDR2 YFSETQ. CDR3 amino acids: CASSLDRTGELFF. The CDR3 bases are TGCGCCAGCAGCTTGGATAGAACCGGGGAGCTGTTTTTT.

The chain couples TRBV11-2 to TRBJ2-1; 8 bases map to TRBD2. This CDR3 has 15 residues. Germline values: CDR1 SGHAT, CDR2 FQNNGV. Trimming took 6 bases from V and 5 from J; bases not matched to a gene: 9. The CDR3 loop reads CASSPSGRSDNEQFF. The CDR3 nucleotides are TGTGCCAGCAGTCCAAGCGGGAGATCAGACAATGAGCAGTTCTTC.

This clonotype was observed a few times. The chain is built from TRBV20-1 and TRBJ2-1, with D unresolved. The CDR3 covers 14 residues. Trimming shortened V by 5 bases and J by 2 bases, and 13 bases separated the two germline ends. Germline CDR1 and CDR2: DFQATT and SNEGSKA (reference sequence). The CDR3 DNA is TGCAGTGCTCACACCGAAAAGGCCTACAATGAGCAGTTCTTC. It codes for CSAHTEKAYNEQFF.

V gene TRBV5-1 combines with J gene TRBJ2-7; 12 bases align to TRBD2. The length of the CDR3 is 18 residues. Germline loops: CDR1 SGHRS, CDR2 YFSETQ. The V and J ends lost 4 bases and 7 bases, in that order; junction bases with no gene match: 18. The CDR3 protein is CASSRDRTSGNSYNEQYF. CDR3 sequence (DNA): TGCGCCAGCAGCCGCGACCGGACTAGCGGGAATTCCTACAATGAGCAGTACTTC. The variable domain in full, with the rest retrieved from reference TRBV5-1 and TRBJ2-7, is KAGVTQTPRYLIKTRGQQVTLSCSPISGHRSVSWYQQTPGQGLQFLFEYFSETQRNKGNFPGRFSGRQFSNSRSEMNVSTLELGDSALYLCASSRDRTSGNSYNEQYFGPGTRLTVT.

This clonotype was detected a few times. The CDR3 sequence is CSAREVAGGSDTQYF. As DNA, the CDR3 is TGCAGTGCTAGAGAGGTAGCGGGAGGGTCAGATACGCAGTATTTT. This chain joins TRBV20-1 and TRBJ2-3, with TRBD2 matching 11 bases. In germline, CDR1 is DFQATT, CDR2 SNEGSKA (reference sequence). V was pared by 0 bases and J by 4 bases, with 3 bases of the junction left unmatched. This CDR3 region has 15 residues.

Written as DNA, the CDR3 is TGCAGTGCTAGAGACTTGGACCCCGTTATTCGGTACAATGAGCAGTACTTC. Protein product: CSARDLDPVIRYNEQYF. The chain joins TRBV20-1 to TRBJ2-7; D is undetermined. V lost 0 bases and J 7 bases, leaving 25 bases between the germline ends. The length of the CDR3 is 17 residues. From germline, CDR1 is DFQATT and CDR2 SNEGSKA (reference sequence).

J is TRBJ1-5 and V is TRBV21-1; TRBD1 is taken as the D call from the table, unchecked against the DNA. TRBV21-1 is termed a pseudogene. This CDR3 region has 16 residues. The CDR3 sequence: CASSKIGTASNQPQHF. The CDR3 coding sequence is TGTGCCAGCAGCAAGATCGGGACAGCTAGCAATCAGCCCCAGCATTTT.

The rearrangement links TRBV12-3 or TRBV12-4 to TRBJ2-7, with 9 bases matching TRBD2. The CDR3 runs to 16 residues. V shed 4 bases and J 0 bases; nucleotides not matched to a gene: 7. CDR3 residues: CASSSTTSGLSYEQYF. The CDR3 region has the DNA TGTGCCAGCAGTTCAACGACTAGCGGCCTCTCCTACGAGCAGTACTTC.

Turning to this clonotype: A much larger clone is a single base away; this may be a read error. The rearrangement links TRBV4-1 to TRBJ2-5; D gene uncertain. Germline CDR1 is MGHRA and CDR2 is YSYEKL. Between the trimmed V and J ends, which lost 1 base and 11 bases, there was a span of 23 bases. The CDR3 has 16 residues. DNA for the CDR3: TGCGCCAGCAGCCAAGTAGAGCGAGGAACCTACAATGAGCAGTACTTC. Translated, it gives CASSQVERGTYNEQYF.

This clonotype was counted between two and nine times. The rearrangement joins TRBV6-1 to TRBJ2-1; 8 positions agree with TRBD2. This CDR3 is 15 amino acids long. Germline lookup yields CDR1 MNHNS and CDR2 SASEGT. J gave up 7 bases and V 7 bases, and 12 bases lay outside the gene matches. CDR3 in DNA: TGTGCCAGCATTAGTGCGGGAGGCCGGAGGAATGAGCAGTTCTTC. It is translated as CASISAGGRRNEQFF.

This clonotype was detected ten times or more. The chain joins TRBV12-3 or TRBV12-4 to TRBJ1-1, with 9 positions matching TRBD1. V was clipped by 7 bases and J by 3 bases; unmatched bases: 3. This CDR3 is 13 amino acids long. The CDR3 sequence is CASNRGLDTEAFF. CDR3 coding DNA: TGTGCCAGCAACAGGGGGCTGGACACTGAAGCTTTCTTT.

CDR3 residues: CASSSGTERYNEQFF. CDR3 sequence (DNA): TGCGCCAGCAGCTCTGGGACAGAAAGGTACAATGAGCAGTTCTTC. This chain joins TRBV5-1 and TRBJ2-1, with 7 bases lining up with TRBD1. The CDR3 covers 15 residues. The J segment lost 4 bases and the V segment lost 3 bases, leaving 7 bases of the junction unmatched. The germline gives CDR1 SGHRS, CDR2 YFSETQ. Looking up the rest from reference TRBV5-1 and TRBJ2-1 gives the full variable domain: KAGVTQTPRYLIKTRGQQVTLSCSPISGHRSVSWYQQTPGQGLQFLFEYFSETQRNKGNFPGRFSGRQFSNSRSEMNVSTLELGDSALYLCASSSGTERYNEQFFGPGTRLTVL.